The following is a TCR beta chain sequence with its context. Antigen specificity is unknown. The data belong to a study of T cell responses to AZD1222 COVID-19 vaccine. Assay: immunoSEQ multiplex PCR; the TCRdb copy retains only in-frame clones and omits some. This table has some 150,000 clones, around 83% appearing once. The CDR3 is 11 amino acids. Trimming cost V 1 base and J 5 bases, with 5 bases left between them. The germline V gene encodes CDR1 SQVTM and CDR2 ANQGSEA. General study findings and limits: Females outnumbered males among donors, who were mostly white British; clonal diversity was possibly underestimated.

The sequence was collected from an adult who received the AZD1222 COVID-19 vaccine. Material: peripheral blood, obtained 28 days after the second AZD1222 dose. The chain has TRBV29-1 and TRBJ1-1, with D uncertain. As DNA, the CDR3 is TGCAGCGTTGAAGTCCTGACTGAAGCTTTCTTT. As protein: CSVEVLTEAFF.